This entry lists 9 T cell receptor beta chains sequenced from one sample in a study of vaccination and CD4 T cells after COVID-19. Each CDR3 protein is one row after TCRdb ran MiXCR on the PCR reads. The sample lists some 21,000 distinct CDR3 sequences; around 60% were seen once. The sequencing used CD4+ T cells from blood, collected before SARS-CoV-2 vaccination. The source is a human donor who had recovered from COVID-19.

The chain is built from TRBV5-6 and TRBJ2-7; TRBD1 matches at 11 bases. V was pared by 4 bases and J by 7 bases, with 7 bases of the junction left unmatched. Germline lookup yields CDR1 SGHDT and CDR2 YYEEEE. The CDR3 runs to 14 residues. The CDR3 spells CASSHGQGAREQYF. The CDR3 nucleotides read TGTGCCAGCAGCCATGGACAGGGGGCCAGGGAGCAGTACTTC. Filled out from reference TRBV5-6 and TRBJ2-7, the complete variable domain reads DAGVTQSPTHLIKTRGQQVTLRCSPKSGHDTVSWYQQALGQGPQFIFQYYEEEERQRGNFPDRFSGHQFPNYSSELNVNALLLGDSALYLCASSHGQGAREQYFGPGTRLTVT.

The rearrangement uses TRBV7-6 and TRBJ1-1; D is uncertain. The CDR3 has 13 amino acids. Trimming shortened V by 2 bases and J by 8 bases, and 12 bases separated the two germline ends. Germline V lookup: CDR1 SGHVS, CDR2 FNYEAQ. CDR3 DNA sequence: TGTGCCAGCAGCTTAACGATTAGTCAAGAAGCTTTCTTT. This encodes CASSLTISQEAFF.

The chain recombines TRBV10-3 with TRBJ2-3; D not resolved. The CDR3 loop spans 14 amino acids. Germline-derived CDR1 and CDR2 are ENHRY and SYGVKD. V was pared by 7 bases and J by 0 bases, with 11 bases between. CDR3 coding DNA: TGTGCCATCAAAGGGTGGGATAGCACAGATACGCAGTATTTT. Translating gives CAIKGWDSTDTQYF.

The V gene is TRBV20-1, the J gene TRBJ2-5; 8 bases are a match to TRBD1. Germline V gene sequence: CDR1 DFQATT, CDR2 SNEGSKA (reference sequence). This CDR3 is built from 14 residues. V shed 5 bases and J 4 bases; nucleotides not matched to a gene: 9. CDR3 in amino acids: CSAVRRTGLETQYF. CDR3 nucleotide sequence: TGCAGTGCTGTTCGTCGGACAGGGCTAGAGACCCAGTACTTC.

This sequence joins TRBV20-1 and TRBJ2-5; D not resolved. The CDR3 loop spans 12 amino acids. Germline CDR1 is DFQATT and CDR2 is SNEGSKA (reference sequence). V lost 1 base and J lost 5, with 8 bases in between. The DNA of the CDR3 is TGCAGTGCTAGAGGACGTCAGGAGACCCAGTACTTC. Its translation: CSARGRQETQYF.

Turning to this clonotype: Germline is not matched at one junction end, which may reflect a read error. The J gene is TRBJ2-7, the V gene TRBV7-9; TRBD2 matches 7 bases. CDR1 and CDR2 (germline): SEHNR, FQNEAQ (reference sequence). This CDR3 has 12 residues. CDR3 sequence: CASSFTGTTRGF. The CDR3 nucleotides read TGTGCCAGCAGCTTTACCGGGACTACCCGCGGCTTC.

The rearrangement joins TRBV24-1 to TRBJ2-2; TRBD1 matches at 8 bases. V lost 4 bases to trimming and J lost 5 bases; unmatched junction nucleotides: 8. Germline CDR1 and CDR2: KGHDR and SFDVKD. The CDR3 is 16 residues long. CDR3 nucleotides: TGTGCCACCAGTGACACCGGCAGGGGGCTGACCGGGGAGCTGTTTTTT. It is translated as CATSDTGRGLTGELFF.

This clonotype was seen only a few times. The CDR3 DNA reads TGTGCCAGCAGTTACTTACAGCCTCAGCAAGAGACCCAGTACTTC. Amino acid sequence: CASSYLQPQQETQYF. V is TRBV6-5 and J is TRBJ2-5, with D uncertain. The CDR3 is made up of 15 amino acids. Germline CDR1 and CDR2: MNHEY and SVGAGI. V was trimmed by 1 base and J by 2 bases, leaving 11 bases between them.

CDR3 in amino acids: CAISGPQAGAETQYF. CDR3 DNA: TGTGCCATCAGTGGACCTCAGGCGGGGGCCGAGACCCAGTACTTC. The chain carries TRBV10-3 and TRBJ2-5; a weak D match, TRBD2 (7 bases). The CDR3 extends over 15 amino acids. Trimming cost V 4 bases and J 5 bases, with 17 bases left between them. CDR1 and CDR2 from the germline V gene are ENHRY and SYGVKD.